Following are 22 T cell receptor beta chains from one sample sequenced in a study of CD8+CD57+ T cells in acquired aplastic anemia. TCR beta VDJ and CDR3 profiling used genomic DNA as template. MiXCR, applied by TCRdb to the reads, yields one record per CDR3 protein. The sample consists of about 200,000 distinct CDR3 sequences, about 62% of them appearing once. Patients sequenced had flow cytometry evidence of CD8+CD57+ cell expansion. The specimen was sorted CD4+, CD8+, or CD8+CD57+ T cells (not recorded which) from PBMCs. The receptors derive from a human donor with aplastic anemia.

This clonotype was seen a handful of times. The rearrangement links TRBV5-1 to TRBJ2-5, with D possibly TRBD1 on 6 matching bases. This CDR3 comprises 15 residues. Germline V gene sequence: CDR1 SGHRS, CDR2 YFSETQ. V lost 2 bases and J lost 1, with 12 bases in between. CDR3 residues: CASSFLGQGQETQYF. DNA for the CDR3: TGCGCCAGCAGCTTCCTGGGACAAGGCCAAGAGACCCAGTACTTC.

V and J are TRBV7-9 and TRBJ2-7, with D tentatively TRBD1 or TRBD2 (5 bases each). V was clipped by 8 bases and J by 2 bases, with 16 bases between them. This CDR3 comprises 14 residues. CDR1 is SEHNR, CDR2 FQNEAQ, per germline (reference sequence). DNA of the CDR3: TGTGCCAGCGGTTCCGGGACGGGCACCTACGAGCAGTACTTC. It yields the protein CASGSGTGTYEQYF.

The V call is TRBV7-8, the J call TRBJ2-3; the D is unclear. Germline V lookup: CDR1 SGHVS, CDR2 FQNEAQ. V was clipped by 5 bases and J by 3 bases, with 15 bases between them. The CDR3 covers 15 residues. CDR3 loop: CASSVSPLGTDTQYF. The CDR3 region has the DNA TGTGCCAGCAGCGTGAGCCCCCTTGGGACAGATACGCAGTATTTT.

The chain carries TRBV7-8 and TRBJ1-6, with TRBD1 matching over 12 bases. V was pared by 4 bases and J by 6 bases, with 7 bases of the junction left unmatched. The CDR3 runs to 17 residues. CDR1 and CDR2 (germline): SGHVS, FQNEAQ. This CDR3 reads CASSSGTGGAPNSPLHF. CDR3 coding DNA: TGTGCCAGCAGCTCCGGGACAGGGGGCGCCCCTAATTCACCCCTCCACTTT.

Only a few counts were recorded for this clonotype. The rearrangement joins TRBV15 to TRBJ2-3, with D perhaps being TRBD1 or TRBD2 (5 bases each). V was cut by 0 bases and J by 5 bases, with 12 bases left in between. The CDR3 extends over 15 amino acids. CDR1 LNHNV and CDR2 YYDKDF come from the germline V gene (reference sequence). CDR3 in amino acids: CATSRDLGVLDTQYF. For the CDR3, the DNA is TGTGCCACCAGCAGAGATTTGGGGGTTCTAGATACGCAGTATTTT.

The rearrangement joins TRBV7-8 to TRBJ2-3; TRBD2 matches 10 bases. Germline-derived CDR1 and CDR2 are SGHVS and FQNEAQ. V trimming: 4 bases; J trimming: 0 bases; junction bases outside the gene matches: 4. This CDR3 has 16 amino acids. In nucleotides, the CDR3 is TGTGCCAGCAGCTCTGGACTAGCGGCTAGCACAGATACGCAGTATTTT. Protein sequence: CASSSGLAASTDTQYF.

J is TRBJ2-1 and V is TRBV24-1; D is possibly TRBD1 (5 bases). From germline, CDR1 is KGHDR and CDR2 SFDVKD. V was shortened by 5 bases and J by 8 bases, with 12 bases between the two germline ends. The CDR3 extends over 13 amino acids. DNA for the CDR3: TGTGCCACCAGTGCGACAGATCAATATGAGCAGTTCTTC. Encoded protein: CATSATDQYEQFF.

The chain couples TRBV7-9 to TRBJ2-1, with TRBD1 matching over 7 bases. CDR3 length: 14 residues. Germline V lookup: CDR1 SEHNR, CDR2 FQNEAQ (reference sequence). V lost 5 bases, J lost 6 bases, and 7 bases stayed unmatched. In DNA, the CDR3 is TGTGCCAGCAGCGATCTCAGGGGGAGCAATGAGCAGTTCTTC. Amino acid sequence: CASSDLRGSNEQFF.

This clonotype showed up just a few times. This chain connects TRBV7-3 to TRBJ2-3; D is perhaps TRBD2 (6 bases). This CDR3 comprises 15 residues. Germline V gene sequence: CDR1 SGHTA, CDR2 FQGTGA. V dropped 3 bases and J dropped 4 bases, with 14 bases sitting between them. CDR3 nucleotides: TGTGCCAGCAGCTTTACTGGAGGGCCCTCAGATACGCAGTATTTT. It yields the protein CASSFTGGPSDTQYF.

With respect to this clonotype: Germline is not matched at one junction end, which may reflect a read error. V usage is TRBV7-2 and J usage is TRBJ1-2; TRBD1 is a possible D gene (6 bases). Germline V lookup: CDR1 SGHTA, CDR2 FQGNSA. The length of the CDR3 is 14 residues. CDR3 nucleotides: TGTGCCTGCAGCCCAGGACAGTCTAACTATGGCTACACCTTC. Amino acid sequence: CACSPGQSNYGYTF.

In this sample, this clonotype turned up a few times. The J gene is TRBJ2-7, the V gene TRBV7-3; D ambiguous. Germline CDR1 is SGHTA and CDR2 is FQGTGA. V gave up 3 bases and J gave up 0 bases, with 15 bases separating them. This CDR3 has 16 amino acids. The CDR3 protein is CASSLDRTESSYEQYF. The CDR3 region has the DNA TGTGCCAGCAGCTTGGACCGGACGGAAAGCTCCTACGAGCAGTACTTC.

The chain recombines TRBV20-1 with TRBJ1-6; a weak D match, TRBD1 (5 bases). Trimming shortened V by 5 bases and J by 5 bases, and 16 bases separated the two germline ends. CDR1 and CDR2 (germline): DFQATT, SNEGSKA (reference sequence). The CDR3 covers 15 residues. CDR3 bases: TGCAGTGCTTCTCTGAGTGGACAAAATAATTCACCCCTCCACTTT. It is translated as CSASLSGQNNSPLHF.

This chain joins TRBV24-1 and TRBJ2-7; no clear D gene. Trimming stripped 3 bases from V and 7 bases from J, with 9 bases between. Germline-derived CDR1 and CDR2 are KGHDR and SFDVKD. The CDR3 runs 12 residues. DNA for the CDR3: TGTGCCACCAGTGATACGGGCAGAGAGCAGTACTTC. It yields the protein CATSDTGREQYF.

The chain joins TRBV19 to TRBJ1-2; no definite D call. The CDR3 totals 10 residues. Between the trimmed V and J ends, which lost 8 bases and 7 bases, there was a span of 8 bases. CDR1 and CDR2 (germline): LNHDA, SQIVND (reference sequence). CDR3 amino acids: CASGSGGYTF. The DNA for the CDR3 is TGTGCCAGTGGATCTGGTGGCTACACCTTC.

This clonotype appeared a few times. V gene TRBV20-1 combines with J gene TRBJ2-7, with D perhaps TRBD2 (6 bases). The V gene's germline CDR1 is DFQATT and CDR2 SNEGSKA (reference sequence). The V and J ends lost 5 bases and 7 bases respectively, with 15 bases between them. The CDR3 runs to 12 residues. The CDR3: CSAPGGGVEQYF. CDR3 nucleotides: TGCAGTGCTCCCGGGGGTGGCGTTGAGCAGTACTTC.

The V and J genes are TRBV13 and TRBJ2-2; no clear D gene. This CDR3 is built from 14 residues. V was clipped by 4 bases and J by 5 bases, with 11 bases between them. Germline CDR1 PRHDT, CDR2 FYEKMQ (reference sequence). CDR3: CASSWRGRTGELFF. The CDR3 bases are TGTGCCAGCAGCTGGCGTGGGCGGACCGGGGAGCTGTTTTTT.

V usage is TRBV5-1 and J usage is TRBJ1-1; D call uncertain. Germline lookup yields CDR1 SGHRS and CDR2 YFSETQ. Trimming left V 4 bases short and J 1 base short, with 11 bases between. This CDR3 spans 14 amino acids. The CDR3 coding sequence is TGCGCCAGCAGCGTTGAACCTCGGAACACTGAAGCTTTCTTT. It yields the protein CASSVEPRNTEAFF.

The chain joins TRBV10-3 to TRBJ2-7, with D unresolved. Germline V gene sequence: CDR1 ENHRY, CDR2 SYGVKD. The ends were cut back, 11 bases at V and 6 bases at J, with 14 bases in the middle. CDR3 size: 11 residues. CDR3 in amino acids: CAWTHGLEQYF. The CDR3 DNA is TGTGCCTGGACCCATGGGCTCGAGCAGTACTTC.

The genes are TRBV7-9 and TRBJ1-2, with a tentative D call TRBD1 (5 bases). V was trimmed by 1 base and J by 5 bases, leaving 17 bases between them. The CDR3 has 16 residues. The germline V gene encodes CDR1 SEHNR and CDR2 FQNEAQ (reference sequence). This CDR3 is CASSLEWDGGFYGYTF. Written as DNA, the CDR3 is TGTGCCAGCAGCTTAGAGTGGGACGGGGGATTTTATGGCTACACCTTC.

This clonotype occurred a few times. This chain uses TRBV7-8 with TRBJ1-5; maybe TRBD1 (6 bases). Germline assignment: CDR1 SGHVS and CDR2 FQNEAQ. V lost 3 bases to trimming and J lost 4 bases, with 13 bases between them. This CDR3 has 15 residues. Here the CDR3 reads CASSLTDRRNQPQHF. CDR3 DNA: TGTGCCAGCAGCTTGACGGACAGACGGAATCAGCCCCAGCATTTT.

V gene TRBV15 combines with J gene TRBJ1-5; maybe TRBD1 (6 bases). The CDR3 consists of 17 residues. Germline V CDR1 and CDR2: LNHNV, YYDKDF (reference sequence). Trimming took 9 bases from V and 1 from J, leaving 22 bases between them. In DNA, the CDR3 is TGTGCCACTGCAACGGACAGACCTCAAAGAAGCAATCAGCCCCAGCATTTT. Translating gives CATATDRPQRSNQPQHF.

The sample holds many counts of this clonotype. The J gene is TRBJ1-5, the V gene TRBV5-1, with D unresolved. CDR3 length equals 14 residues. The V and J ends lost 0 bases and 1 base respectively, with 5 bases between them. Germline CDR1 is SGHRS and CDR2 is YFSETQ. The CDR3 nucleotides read TGCGCCAGCAGCTTGGCGGGAAGCAATCAGCCCCAGCATTTT. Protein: CASSLAGSNQPQHF.